These T cell receptor beta chains were read from a single sample in a study of identifying expanded T cells in peripheral blood. The data were produced by immunoSEQ multiplex PCR, yet TCRdb's version contains in-frame clones alone and is incomplete. The sample consists of approximately 90,000 clones, approximately 86% of them appearing once. Sequences were obtained from blood. Receptors were obtained from a person between 18 and 70 years old in good health. CDR3s include the opening cysteine and the closing phenylalanine or tryptophan. Each record gives: D gene, V gene, clone size, J gene, CDR3 protein, CDR3 DNA. The D gene is left open where the match is weak. Expanded clones are given a class, and other clones once, few, many or no size at all.

>NA|TRBV2|once|TRBJ2-1
CASNLRETNEQFF
TGTGCCAGCAATCTCAGGGAGACCAATGAGCAGTTCTTC
>NA|TRBV5-1|NA|TRBJ1-3
CASSLGGLEASGNTIYF
TGCGCCAGCAGCTTGGGAGGGTTAGAGGCGTCGGGAAACACCATATATTTT
>NA|TRBV2|NA|TRBJ1-2
CASSEEGGTYGYTF
TGTGCCAGCAGTGAAGAGGGAGGCACCTATGGCTACACCTTC
>NA|TRBV6-5|few|TRBJ2-7
CASSYQGPLYEQYF
TGTGCCAGCAGTTACCAGGGACCGCTCTACGAGCAGTACTTC
>NA|TRBV20-1|NA|TRBJ2-3
CSASRQGVLYF
TGCAGTGCTAGCCGGCAGGGAGTCCTGTATTTT
>NA|TRBV4-3|NA|TRBJ2-6
CASSQRSAPGANVLTF
TGCGCCAGCAGCCAACGATCAGCCCCTGGGGCCAACGTCCTGACTTTC
>NA|TRBV5-6|once|TRBJ1-2
CASSLGGVGYTF
TGTGCCAGCAGCTTGGGGGGTGTCGGCTACACCTTC
>NA|TRBV27|NA|TRBJ2-1
CASSLIAPSFYNEQFF
TGTGCCAGCAGTTTAATAGCTCCGAGTTTCTACAATGAGCAGTTCTTC
>NA|TRBV11-3|NA|TRBJ1-1
CASSFTSNTEAFF
TGTGCCAGCAGCTTCACCTCGAACACTGAAGCTTTCTTT
>NA|TRBV28|NA|TRBJ1-1
CASSFRTARTEAFF
TGTGCCAGCAGTTTTCGGACCGCTCGCACTGAAGCTTTCTTT
>NA|TRBV7-9|NA|TRBJ2-5
CASSLTSPEETQYF
TGTGCCAGCAGCTTAACCTCGCCAGAAGAGACCCAGTACTTC
>NA|TRBV4-3|NA|TRBJ1-2
CASSQGGREWSGYTF
TGCGCCAGCAGCCAAGGTGGCAGGGAATGGAGTGGCTACACCTTC
>NA|TRBV6-6|few|TRBJ1-2
CASSYPRQLYGYTF
TGTGCCAGCAGTTACCCCAGACAGCTCTATGGCTACACCTTC
>NA|TRBV2|NA|TRBJ1-2
CASSQLTALDGYTF
TGTGCCAGCAGTCAACTCACCGCGCTTGATGGCTACACCTTC
>NA|TRBV4-1|NA|TRBJ1-4
CASSTELTQGNEKLFF
TGCGCCAGCAGCACGGAACTTACCCAGGGGAATGAAAAACTGTTTTTT
>NA|TRBV5-1|NA|TRBJ2-7
CASTGTPDSYEQYF
TGCGCCAGCACTGGGACTCCCGACTCCTACGAGCAGTACTTC
>NA|TRBV5-4|NA|TRBJ2-5
CASRGGEETQYF
TGTGCCAGCCGGGGTGGGGAAGAGACCCAGTACTTC
>TRBD1|TRBV30|NA|TRBJ1-6
CAWSVAGQGRSPLHF
TGTGCCTGGAGTGTTGCGGGACAGGGTCGATCACCCCTCCACTTT
>NA|TRBV6-1|NA|TRBJ1-3
CASSELERGNTIYF
TGTGCCAGCAGTGAATTAGAGCGTGGAAACACCATATATTTT
>NA|TRBV7-2|once|TRBJ1-1
CASSTNRVRTEAFF
TGTGCCAGCAGCACTAACAGGGTCCGCACTGAAGCTTTCTTT
>TRBD1|TRBV11-2|NA|TRBJ1-3
CASSQTGGASYTIYF
TGTGCCAGCAGCCAGACAGGGGGCGCGTCTTACACCATATATTTT
>NA|TRBV11-2|once|TRBJ2-5
CASSLDGQTQYF
TGTGCCAGCAGCTTAGACGGCCAGACCCAGTACTTC
>NA|TRBV6-1|NA|TRBJ2-7
CASTTGVGLRNEQYF
TGTGCCAGCACCACGGGGGTAGGGCTCCGGAACGAGCAGTACTTC
>NA|TRBV11-3|NA|TRBJ2-7
CASRDRPGQHYEQYF
TGTGCCAGCAGAGACCGCCCGGGACAACACTACGAGCAGTACTTC
>NA|TRBV29-1|NA|TRBJ1-2
CSGRANYGYTF
TGCAGCGGTCGAGCTAACTATGGCTACACCTTC
>TRBD1|TRBV9|NA|TRBJ2-4
CASSVDGTGPNIQYF
TGTGCCAGCAGCGTAGATGGGACAGGGCCCAACATTCAGTACTTC
>TRBD1|TRBV5-1|NA|TRBJ2-2
CASSWADRRNAGELFF
TGCGCCAGCAGCTGGGCGGACAGGCGTAACGCCGGGGAGCTGTTTTTT
>NA|TRBV7-9|NA|TRBJ2-5
CASSLTGGAGYF
TGTGCCAGCAGCTTAACCGGGGGCGCCGGGTACTTC
>TRBD2|TRBV9|NA|TRBJ2-5
CASSVSHSGGETQYF
TGTGCCAGCAGCGTCTCCCACAGCGGGGGAGAGACCCAGTACTTC
>NA|TRBV5-8|few|TRBJ1-6
CASSLERGPVGSPLHF
TGTGCCAGCAGCTTGGAGCGGGGTCCGGTGGGTTCACCCCTCCACTTT
>TRBD1|TRBV9|once|TRBJ2-3
CASSYGQGADTQYF
TGTGCCAGCAGCTACGGACAGGGGGCGGATACGCAGTATTTT
>TRBD1|TRBV7-9|NA|TRBJ2-7
CASRTTGAYEQYF
TGTGCCAGCAGGACTACAGGGGCCTACGAGCAGTACTTC
>NA|TRBV27|NA|TRBJ1-5
CASSSLRGQPQHF
TGTGCCAGCAGTTCCCTCAGGGGCCAGCCCCAGCATTTT
>NA|TRBV6-5|NA|TRBJ2-7
CASSSRDTSYEQYF
TGTGCCAGCAGTTCCCGCGATACATCGTACGAGCAGTACTTC
>NA|TRBV7-8|NA|TRBJ2-3
CASSFSRAPDTQYF
TGTGCCAGCAGCTTTTCCCGGGCCCCAGATACGCAGTATTTT
>NA|TRBV10-2|once|TRBJ2-5
CASSLGQRETQYF
TGCGCCAGCAGTCTCGGACAGAGGGAGACCCAGTACTTC
>NA|TRBV7-2|NA|TRBJ1-3
CASSLQVLSSGNTIYF
TGTGCCAGCAGCTTACAGGTTTTAAGCTCTGGAAACACCATATATTTT
>TRBD1|TRBV5-5|NA|TRBJ1-1
CASSFDRATEAFF
TGTGCCAGCAGCTTCGACAGGGCGACTGAAGCTTTCTTT
>NA|TRBV7-2|NA|TRBJ1-4
CASSSRLANEKLFF
TGTGCCAGCAGCTCCAGGTTGGCTAATGAAAAACTGTTTTTT
>TRBD1|TRBV7-9|NA|TRBJ1-5
CASSPDRGGNQPQHF
TGTGCCAGCAGCCCTGACAGGGGTGGAAATCAGCCCCAGCATTTT
>TRBD1|TRBV30|few|TRBJ1-1
CAWSANLKQGAGTEAFF
TGTGCCTGGAGTGCAAATCTAAAACAGGGGGCTGGGACTGAAGCTTTCTTT
>NA|TRBV18|once|TRBJ1-5
CASSLTDRSIQPQHF
TGTGCCAGCTCCCTCACAGACAGGTCGATCCAGCCCCAGCATTTT
>NA|TRBV30|NA|TRBJ1-5
CAWSLDGVWEPQHF
TGTGCCTGGAGTCTGGACGGGGTTTGGGAGCCCCAGCATTTT
>NA|TRBV7-2|NA|TRBJ1-2
CASSRDGANYGYTF
TGTGCCAGCAGCCGCGACGGAGCTAACTATGGCTACACCTTC
>NA|TRBV7-2|NA|TRBJ1-2
CASSPLTEPYGHTF
TGTGCCAGCAGCCCATTGACAGAACCTTATGGCCACACCTTC
>TRBD1|TRBV6-5|many|TRBJ1-2
CASSADRAPYGYTF
TGTGCCAGCAGTGCCGACAGGGCCCCTTATGGCTACACCTTC
>TRBD1|TRBV5-1|NA|TRBJ1-1
CASSTGTGNTEAFF
TGCGCCAGCAGCACCGGGACAGGGAACACTGAAGCTTTCTTT
>NA|TRBV2|NA|TRBJ1-6
CASSEGWGRNNSPLHF
TGTGCCAGCAGTGAAGGCTGGGGGCGGAATAATTCACCCCTCCACTTT
>TRBD1|TRBV7-6|NA|TRBJ1-2
CASSPGQINYGYTF
TGTGCCAGCAGCCCGGGACAGATCAACTATGGCTACACCTTC
>NA|TRBV6-6|once|TRBJ1-2
CASAGGSYPYGYTF
TGTGCCTCGGCCGGGGGGAGCTACCCTTATGGCTACACCTTC
>NA|TRBV5-1|NA|TRBJ2-7
CASSPGGTGWYEQYF
TGCGCCAGCAGCCCGGGGGGGACAGGATGGTACGAGCAGTACTTC
>NA|TRBV7-2|NA|TRBJ1-1
CASSLAGNSEAFF
TGTGCCAGCAGCTTAGCAGGAAATTCAGAAGCTTTCTTT
>NA|TRBV6-5|NA|TRBJ1-1
CASRRGNLNTEAFF
TGTGCCAGCAGGCGAGGAAATTTGAACACTGAAGCTTTCTTT